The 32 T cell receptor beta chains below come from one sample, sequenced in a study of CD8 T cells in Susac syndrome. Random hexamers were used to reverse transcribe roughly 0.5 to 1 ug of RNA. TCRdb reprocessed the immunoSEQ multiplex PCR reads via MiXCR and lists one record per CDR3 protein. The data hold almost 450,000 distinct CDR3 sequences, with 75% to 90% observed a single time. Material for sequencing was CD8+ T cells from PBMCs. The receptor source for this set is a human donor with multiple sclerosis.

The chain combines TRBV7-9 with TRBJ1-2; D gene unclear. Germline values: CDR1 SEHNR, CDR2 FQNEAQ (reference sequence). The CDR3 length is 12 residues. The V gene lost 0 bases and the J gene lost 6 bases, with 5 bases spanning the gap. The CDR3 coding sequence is TGTGCCAGCAGCTTAGCGAGGGATGGCTACACCTTC. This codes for CASSLARDGYTF.

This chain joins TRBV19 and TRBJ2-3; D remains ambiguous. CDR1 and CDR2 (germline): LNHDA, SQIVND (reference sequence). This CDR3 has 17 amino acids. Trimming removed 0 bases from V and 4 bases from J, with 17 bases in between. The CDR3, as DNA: TGTGCCAGTAGTATAGATCTATTGTCTCAAGGACCAGATACGCAGTATTTT. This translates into CASSIDLLSQGPDTQYF.

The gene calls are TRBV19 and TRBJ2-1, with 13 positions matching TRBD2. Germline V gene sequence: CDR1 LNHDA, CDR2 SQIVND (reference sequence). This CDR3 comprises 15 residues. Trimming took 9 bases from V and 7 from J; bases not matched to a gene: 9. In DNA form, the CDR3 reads TGTGCCAGCCGCACTAGCGGGGGGGCCCAGAATGAGCAGTTCTTC. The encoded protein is CASRTSGGAQNEQFF.

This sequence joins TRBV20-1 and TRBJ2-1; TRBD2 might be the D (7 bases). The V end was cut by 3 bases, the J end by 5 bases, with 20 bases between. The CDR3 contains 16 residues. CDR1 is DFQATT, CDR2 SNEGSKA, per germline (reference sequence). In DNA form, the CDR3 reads TGCAGTGCTAGTGGTCTTCTGGCGGGGGCTGACAATGAGCAGTTCTTC. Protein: CSASGLLAGADNEQFF.

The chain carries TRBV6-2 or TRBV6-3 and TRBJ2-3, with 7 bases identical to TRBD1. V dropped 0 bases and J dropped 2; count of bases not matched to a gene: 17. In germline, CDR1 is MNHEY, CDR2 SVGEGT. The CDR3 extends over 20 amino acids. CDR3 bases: TGTGCCAGCAGTTACTCAACAAGGGGGCCCTCGAATGGTTTCACAGATACGCAGTATTTT. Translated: CASSYSTRGPSNGFTDTQYF.

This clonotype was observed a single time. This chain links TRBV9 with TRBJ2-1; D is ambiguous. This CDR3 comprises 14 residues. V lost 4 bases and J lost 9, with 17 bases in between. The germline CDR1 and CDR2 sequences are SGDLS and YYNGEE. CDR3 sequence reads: CASSTGIPWIEQFF. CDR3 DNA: TGTGCCAGCAGCACGGGCATCCCCTGGATTGAGCAGTTCTTC.

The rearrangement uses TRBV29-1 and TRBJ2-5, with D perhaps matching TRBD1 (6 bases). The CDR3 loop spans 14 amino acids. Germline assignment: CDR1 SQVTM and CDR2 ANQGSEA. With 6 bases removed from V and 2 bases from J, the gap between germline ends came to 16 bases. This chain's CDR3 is CSVDHRDKQETQYF. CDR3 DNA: TGCAGCGTCGACCACCGGGACAAGCAAGAGACCCAGTACTTC.

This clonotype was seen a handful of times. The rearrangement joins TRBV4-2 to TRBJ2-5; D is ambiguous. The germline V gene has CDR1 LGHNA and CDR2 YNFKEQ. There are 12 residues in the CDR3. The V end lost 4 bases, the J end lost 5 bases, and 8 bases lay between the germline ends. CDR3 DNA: TGTGCCAGCAGCCCTTCCGGGGAGACCCAGTACTTC. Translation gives CASSPSGETQYF.

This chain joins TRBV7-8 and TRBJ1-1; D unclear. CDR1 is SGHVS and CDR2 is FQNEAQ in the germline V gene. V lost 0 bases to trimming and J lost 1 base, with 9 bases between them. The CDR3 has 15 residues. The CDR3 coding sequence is TGTGCCAGCAGCTTAGCGAGCCATGGGAACACTGAAGCTTTCTTT. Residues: CASSLASHGNTEAFF.

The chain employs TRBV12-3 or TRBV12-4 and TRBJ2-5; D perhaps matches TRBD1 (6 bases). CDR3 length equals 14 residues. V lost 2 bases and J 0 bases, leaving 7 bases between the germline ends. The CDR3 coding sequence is TGTGCCAGCAGTTTAACAGGGCACCAAGAGACCCAGTACTTC. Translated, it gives CASSLTGHQETQYF.

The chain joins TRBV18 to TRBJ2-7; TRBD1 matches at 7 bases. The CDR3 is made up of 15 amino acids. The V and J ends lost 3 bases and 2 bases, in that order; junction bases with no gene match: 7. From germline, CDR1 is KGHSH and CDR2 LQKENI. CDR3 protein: CASSPAGTETYEQYF. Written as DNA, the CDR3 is TGTGCCAGCTCACCGGCCGGGACAGAGACCTACGAGCAGTACTTC.

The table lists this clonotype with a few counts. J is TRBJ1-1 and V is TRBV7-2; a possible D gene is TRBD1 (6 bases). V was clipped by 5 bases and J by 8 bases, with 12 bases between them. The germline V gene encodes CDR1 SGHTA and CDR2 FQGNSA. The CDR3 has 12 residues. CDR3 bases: TGTGCCAGCAGCGGGGGGACACCAGAAGCTTTCTTT. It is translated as CASSGGTPEAFF. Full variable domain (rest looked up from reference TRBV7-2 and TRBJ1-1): GAGVSQSPSNKVTEKGKDVELRCDPISGHTALYWYRQSLGQGLEFLIYFQGNSAPDKSGLPSDRFSAERTGGSVSTLTIQRTQQEDSAVYLCASSGGTPEAFFGQGTRLTVV.

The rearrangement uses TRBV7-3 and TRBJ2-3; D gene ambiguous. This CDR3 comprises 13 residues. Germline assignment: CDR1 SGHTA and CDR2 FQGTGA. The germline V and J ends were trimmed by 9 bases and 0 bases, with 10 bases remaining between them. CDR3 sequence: CASATGSTDTQYF. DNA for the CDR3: TGTGCCAGTGCAACTGGTAGCACAGATACGCAGTATTTT. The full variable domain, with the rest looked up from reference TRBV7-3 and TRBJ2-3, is GAGVSQTPSNKVTEKGKYVELRCDPISGHTALYWYRQSLGQGPEFLIYFQGTGAADDSGLPNDRFFAVRPEGSVSTLKIQRTERGDSAVYLCASATGSTDTQYFGPGTRLTVL.

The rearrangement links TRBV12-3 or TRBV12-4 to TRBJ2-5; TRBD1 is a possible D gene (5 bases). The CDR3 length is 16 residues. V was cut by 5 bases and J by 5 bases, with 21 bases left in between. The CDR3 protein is CASSPLLAGSGETQYF. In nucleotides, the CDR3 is TGTGCCAGCAGTCCCCTGTTGGCAGGGTCGGGCGAGACCCAGTACTTC.

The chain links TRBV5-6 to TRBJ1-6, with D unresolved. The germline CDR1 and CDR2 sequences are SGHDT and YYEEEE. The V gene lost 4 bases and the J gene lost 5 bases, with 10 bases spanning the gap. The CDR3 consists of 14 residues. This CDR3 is CASSDQKHNSPLHF. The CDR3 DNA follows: TGTGCCAGCAGCGACCAGAAACATAATTCACCCCTCCACTTT. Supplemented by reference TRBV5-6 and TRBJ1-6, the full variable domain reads DAGVTQSPTHLIKTRGQQVTLRCSPKSGHDTVSWYQQALGQGPQFIFQYYEEEERQRGNFPDRFSGHQFPNYSSELNVNALLLGDSALYLCASSDQKHNSPLHFGNGTRLTVT.

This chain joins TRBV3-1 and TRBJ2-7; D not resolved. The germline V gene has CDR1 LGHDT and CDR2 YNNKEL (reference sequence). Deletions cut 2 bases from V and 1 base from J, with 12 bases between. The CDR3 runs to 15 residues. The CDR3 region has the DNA TGTGCCAGCAGCCAACAAGGGCTTATTTCCTACGAGCAGTACTTC. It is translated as CASSQQGLISYEQYF.

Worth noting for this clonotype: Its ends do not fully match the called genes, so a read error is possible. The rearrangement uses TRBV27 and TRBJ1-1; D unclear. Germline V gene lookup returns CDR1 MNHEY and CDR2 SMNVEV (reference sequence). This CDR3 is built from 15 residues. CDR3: CASSLLDPGNTEAFF. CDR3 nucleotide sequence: TGTGCCAGCAGCTTATTGGATCCGGGGAACACTGAAGCTTTCTTT.

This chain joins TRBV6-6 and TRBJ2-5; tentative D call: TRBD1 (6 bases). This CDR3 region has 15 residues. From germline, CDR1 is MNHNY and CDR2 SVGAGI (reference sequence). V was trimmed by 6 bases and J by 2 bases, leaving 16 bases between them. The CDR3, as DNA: TGTGCCAGCAGAAAAGGGGTGGACAGACAAGAGACCCAGTACTTC. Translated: CASRKGVDRQETQYF.

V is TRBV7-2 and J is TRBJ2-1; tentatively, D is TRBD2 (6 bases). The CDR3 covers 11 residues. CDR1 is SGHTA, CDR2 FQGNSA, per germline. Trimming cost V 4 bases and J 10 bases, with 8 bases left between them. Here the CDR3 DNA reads TGTGCCAGCAGCTCCGGACTAGAGCAGTTCTTC. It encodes CASSSGLEQFF. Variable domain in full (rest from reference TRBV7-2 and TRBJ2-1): GAGVSQSPSNKVTEKGKDVELRCDPISGHTALYWYRQSLGQGLEFLIYFQGNSAPDKSGLPSDRFSAERTGGSVSTLTIQRTQQEDSAVYLCASSSGLEQFFGPGTRLTVL.

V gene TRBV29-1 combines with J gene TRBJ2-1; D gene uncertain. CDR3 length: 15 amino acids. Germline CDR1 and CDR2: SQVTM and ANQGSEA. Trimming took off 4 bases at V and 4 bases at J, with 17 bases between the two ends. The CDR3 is CSVVWATHFYNEQFF. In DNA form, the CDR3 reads TGCAGCGTTGTATGGGCCACGCACTTTTACAATGAGCAGTTCTTC.

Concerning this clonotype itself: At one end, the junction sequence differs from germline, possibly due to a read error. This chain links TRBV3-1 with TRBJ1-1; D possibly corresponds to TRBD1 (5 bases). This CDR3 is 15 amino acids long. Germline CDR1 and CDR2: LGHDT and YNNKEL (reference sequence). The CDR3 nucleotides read TGTGCCAGCAGCCAAGAGAGTTCAGGGACGACTGAAGTTTTCTTT. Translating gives CASSQESSGTTEVFF.

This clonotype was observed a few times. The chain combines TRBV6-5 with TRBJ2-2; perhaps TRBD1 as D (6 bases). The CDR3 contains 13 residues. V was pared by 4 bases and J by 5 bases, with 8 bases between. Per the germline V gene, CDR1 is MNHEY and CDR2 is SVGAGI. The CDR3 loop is CASSSQGTGELFF. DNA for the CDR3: TGTGCCAGCAGTTCCCAGGGGACCGGGGAGCTGTTTTTT.

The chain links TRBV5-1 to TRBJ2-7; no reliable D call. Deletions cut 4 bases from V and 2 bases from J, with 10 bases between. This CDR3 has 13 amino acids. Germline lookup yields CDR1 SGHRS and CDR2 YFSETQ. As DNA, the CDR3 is TGCGCCAGCAGCGAGACCCCGACCTACGAGCAGTACTTC. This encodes CASSETPTYEQYF.

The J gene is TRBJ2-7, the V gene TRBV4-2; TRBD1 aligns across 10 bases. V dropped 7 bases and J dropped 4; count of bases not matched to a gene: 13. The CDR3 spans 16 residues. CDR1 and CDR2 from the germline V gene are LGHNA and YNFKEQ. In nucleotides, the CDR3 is TGTGCCAGCAACTGGCTTCCGGGACAGGGGATGTACGAGCAGTACTTC. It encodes CASNWLPGQGMYEQYF.

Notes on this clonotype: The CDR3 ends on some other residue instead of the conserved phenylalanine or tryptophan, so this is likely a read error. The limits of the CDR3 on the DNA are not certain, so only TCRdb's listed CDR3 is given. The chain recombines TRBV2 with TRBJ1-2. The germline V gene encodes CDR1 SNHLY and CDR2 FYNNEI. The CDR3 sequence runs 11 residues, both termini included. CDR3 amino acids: CATREGLWLHL.

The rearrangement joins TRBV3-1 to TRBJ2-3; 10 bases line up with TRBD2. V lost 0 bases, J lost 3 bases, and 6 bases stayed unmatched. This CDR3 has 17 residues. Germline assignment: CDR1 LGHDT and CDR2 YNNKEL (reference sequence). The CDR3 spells CASSQDQAGGPTDTQYF. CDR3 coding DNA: TGTGCCAGCAGCCAAGATCAAGCGGGAGGGCCAACAGATACGCAGTATTTT.

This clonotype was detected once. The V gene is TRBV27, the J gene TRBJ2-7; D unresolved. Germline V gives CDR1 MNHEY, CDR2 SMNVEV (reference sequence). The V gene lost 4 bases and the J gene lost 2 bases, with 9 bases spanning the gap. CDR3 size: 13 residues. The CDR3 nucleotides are TGTGCCAGCAGTTCATCTAGTCCCTACGAGCAGTACTTC. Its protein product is CASSSSSPYEQYF.

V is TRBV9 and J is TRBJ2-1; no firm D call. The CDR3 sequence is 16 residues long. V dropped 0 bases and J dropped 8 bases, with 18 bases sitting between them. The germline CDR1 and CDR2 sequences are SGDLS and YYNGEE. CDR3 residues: CASSVGRPLPLDEQFF. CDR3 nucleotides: TGTGCCAGCAGCGTAGGGCGCCCACTCCCTCTCGATGAGCAGTTCTTC.

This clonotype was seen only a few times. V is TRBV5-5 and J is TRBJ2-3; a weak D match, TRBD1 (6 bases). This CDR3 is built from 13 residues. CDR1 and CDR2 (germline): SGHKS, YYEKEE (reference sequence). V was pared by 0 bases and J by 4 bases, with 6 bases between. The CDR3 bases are TGTGCCAGCAGCTTGGAGGGGGCAGATACGCAGTATTTT. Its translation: CASSLEGADTQYF.

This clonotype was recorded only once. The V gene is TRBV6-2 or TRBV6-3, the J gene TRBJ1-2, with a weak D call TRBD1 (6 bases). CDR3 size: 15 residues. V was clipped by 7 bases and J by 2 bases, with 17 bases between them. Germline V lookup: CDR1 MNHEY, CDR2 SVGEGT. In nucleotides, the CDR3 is TGTGCCAGCACTAACGAGGGGGAGGGCAACTATGGCTACACCTTC. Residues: CASTNEGEGNYGYTF.

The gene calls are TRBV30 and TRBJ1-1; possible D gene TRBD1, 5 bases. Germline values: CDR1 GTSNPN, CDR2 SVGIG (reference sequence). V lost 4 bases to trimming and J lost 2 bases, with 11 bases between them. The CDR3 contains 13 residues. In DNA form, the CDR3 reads TGTGCCTGGACAACCGGGACTAACACTGAAGCTTTCTTT. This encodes CAWTTGTNTEAFF.

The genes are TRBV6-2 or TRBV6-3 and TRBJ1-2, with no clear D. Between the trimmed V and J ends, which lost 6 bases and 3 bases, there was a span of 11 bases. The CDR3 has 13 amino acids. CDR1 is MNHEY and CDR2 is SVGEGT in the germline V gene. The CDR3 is CASSPGVYYGYTF. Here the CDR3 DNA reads TGTGCCAGCAGCCCCGGGGTCTACTATGGCTACACCTTC.